This T cell receptor (beta chain) was captured in a study of T cells in Graves' hyperthyroidism and ophthalmopathy. For the study at large: Peripheral blood draws took place at initial diagnosis, ahead of any treatment.

Amplified TCR beta CDR3 regions came from RNA transcripts. HTBI primers were used for first-round RT-PCR of the TCR CDR3. TCRdb re-analysed the multiplex PCR reads in MiXCR, keeping a single row per CDR3 protein. The table has around 400,000 distinct CDR3 sequences, 15% to 18% seen once; the top ten hold approximately 30%. Uncontrolled infection, other autoimmune disease, pregnancy or lactation excluded patients. Trimming removed 4 bases from V and 1 base from J, with 16 bases in between. The CDR3 spans 16 residues. The germline gives CDR1 SGDLS, CDR2 YYNGEE. The specimen was blood. The rearrangement links TRBV9 to TRBJ2-3; no firm D call. The source of this sequence is a woman aged 18-29 years with Graves' hyperthyroidism that later progressed to Graves' ophthalmopathy. For the CDR3, the DNA is TGTGCCAGCAGCCCGAGCCCGTCCCTTCGCACAGATACGCAGTATTTT. Amino acids: CASSPSPSLRTDTQYF.